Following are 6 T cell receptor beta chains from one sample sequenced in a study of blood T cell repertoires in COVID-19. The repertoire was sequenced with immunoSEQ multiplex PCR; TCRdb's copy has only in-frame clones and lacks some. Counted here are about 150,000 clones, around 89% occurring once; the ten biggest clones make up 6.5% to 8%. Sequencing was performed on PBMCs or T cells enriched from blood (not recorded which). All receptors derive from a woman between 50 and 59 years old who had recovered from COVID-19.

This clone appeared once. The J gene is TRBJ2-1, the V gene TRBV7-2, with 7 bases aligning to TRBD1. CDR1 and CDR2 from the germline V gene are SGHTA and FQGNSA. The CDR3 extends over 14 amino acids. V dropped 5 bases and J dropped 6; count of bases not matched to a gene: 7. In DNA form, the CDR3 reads TGTGCCAGCAGCGCTGACAGGGTGATCAATGAGCAGTTCTTC. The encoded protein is CASSADRVINEQFF.

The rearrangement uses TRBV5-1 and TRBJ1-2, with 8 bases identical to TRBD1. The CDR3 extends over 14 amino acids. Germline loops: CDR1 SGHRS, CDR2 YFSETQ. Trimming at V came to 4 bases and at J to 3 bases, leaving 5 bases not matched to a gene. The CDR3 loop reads CASSSLQGDYGYTF. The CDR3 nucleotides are TGCGCCAGCAGCAGCCTACAGGGGGACTATGGCTACACCTTC.

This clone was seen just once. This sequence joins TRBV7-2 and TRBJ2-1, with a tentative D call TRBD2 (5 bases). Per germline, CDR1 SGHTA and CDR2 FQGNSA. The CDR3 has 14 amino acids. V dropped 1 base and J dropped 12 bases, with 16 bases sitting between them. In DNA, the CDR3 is TGTGCCAGCAGCTTAGGTTTGGAGGTCCCGTCGCAGTTCTTC. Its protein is CASSLGLEVPSQFF.

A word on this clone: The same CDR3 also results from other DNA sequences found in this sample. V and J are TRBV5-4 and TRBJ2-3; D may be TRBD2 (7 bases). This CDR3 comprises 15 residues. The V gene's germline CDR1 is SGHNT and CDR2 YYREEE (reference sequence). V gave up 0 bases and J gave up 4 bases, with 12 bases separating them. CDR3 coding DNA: TGTGCCAGCAGCTTGGCGGGGGGCCGGGCAGATACGCAGTATTTT. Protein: CASSLAGGRADTQYF.

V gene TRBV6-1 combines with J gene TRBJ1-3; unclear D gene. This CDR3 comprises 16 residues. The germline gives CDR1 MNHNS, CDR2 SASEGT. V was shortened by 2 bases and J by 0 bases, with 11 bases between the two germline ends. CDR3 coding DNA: TGTGCCAGCAGTGAACAAACTGCGGGCTCTGGAAACACCATATATTTT. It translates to CASSEQTAGSGNTIYF.

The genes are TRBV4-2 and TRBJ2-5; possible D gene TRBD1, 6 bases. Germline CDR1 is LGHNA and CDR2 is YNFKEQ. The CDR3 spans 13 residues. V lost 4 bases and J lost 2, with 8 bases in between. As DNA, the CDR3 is TGTGCCAGCAGCCCCAGGGGTCAAGAGACCCAGTACTTC. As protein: CASSPRGQETQYF.